One T cell receptor (beta chain) is described in this entry. This entry belongs to a study of blood T cell repertoires in COVID-19. Germline CDR1 is MGHRA and CDR2 is YSYEKL. The CDR3 has 15 amino acids. J was trimmed by 4 bases and V by 4 bases; bases with no gene match: 8. Profiling relied on immunoSEQ multiplex PCR, and the TCRdb table lists in-frame clones only, not all of them. The table has roughly 520,000 clones, 88% seen once. Sequenced sample: PBMCs or T cells enriched from blood (not recorded which). The chain uses TRBV4-1 and TRBJ2-7; TRBD2 matches 9 bases. This sequence was found in a woman in her 40s who had recovered from COVID-19. CDR3 loop: CASSRGLAGEYEQYF. The CDR3 DNA reads TGCGCCAGCAGCCGCGGATTAGCGGGAGAGTACGAGCAGTACTTC.